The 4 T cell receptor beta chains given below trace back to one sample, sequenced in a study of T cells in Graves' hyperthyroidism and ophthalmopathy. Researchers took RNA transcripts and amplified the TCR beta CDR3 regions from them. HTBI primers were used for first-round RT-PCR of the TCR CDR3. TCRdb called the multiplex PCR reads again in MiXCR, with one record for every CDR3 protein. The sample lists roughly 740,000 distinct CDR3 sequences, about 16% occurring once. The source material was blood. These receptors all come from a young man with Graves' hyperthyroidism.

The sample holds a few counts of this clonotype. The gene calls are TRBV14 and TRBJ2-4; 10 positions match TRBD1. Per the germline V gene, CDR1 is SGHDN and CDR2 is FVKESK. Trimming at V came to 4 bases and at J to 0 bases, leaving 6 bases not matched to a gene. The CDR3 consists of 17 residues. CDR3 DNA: TGTGCCAGCAGCCCCGGGACAGGGGTCTTAGCCAAAAACATTCAGTACTTC. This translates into CASSPGTGVLAKNIQYF. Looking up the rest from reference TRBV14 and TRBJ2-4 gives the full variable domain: EAGVTQFPSHSVIEKGQTVTLRCDPISGHDNLYWYRRVMGKEIKFLLHFVKESKQDESGMPNNRFLAERTGGTYSTLKVQPAELEDSGVYFCASSPGTGVLAKNIQYFGAGTRLSVL.

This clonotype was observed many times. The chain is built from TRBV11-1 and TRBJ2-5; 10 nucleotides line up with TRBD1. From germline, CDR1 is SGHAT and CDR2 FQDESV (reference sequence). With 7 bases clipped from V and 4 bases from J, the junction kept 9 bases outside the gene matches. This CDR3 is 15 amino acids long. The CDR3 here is CASTGDRGMAETQYF. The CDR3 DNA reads TGTGCCAGCACTGGGGACAGGGGAATGGCAGAGACCCAGTACTTC.

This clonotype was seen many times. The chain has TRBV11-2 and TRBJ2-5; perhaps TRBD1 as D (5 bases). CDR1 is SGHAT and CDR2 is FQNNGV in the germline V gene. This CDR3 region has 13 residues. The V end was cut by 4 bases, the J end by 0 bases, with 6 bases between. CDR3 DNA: TGTGCCAGCAGCTGGGGCCACCAAGAGACCCAGTACTTC. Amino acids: CASSWGHQETQYF.

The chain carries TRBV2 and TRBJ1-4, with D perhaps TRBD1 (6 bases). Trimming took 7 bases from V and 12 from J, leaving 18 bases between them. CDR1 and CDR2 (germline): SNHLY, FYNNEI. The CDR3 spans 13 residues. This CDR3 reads CASIPIRGGELFF. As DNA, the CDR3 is TGTGCCAGCATTCCCATAAGGGGGGGTGAACTGTTTTTT.